A selection of T cell receptor beta chains follows, all from one sample in a study of blood T cell repertoires in COVID-19. TCRdb's table, derived via immunoSEQ multiplex PCR, lists solely in-frame clones and lacks some. The sample has more than 250,000 clones; about 86% are singletons. Material for sequencing was peripheral blood. The receptors shown here come from a woman aged 45 to 65 with acute or convalescent COVID-19. The CDR3 runs from the conserved cysteine through the conserved F or W. The order of the fields is CDR3 length, J gene, V gene, CDR3 protein.

CDR3 length: 13; J gene: TRBJ1-1; V gene: TRBV6-2/TRBV6-3; CDR3 protein: CASSRDRGTEAFF
CDR3 length: 14; J gene: TRBJ1-1; V gene: TRBV19; CDR3 protein: CASSADRGDTEAFF
CDR3 length: 14; J gene: TRBJ2-5; V gene: TRBV28; CDR3 protein: CASSPWGAGETQYF
CDR3 length: 17; J gene: TRBJ2-5; V gene: TRBV18; CDR3 protein: CASSPPVDRPYQETQYF
CDR3 length: 14; J gene: TRBJ1-4; V gene: TRBV10-1; CDR3 protein: CASSRGGTDEKLFF
CDR3 length: 14; J gene: TRBJ2-7; V gene: TRBV10-3; CDR3 protein: CATRNGGDAVEQYF
CDR3 length: 14; J gene: TRBJ2-7; V gene: TRBV7-9; CDR3 protein: CASSLAMGRDEQYF
CDR3 length: 14; J gene: TRBJ2-1; V gene: TRBV3-1/TRBV3-2; CDR3 protein: CASTDRESYNEQFF
CDR3 length: 15; J gene: TRBJ1-2; V gene: TRBV5-1; CDR3 protein: CASSPRTGSFYGYTF
CDR3 length: 14; J gene: TRBJ1-2; V gene: TRBV3-1/TRBV3-2; CDR3 protein: CASSQEGGLYGYTF
CDR3 length: 15; J gene: TRBJ2-4; V gene: TRBV30; CDR3 protein: CAWRESGGAVHIQYF
CDR3 length: 16; J gene: TRBJ1-2; V gene: TRBV7-2; CDR3 protein: CASSLVGTGVGYGYTF
CDR3 length: 13; J gene: TRBJ2-3; V gene: TRBV11-2; CDR3 protein: CASAGLSTDTQYF
CDR3 length: 18; J gene: TRBJ2-3; V gene: TRBV19; CDR3 protein: CASSIQYSGTSTSDTQYF
CDR3 length: 16; J gene: TRBJ1-3; V gene: TRBV11-2; CDR3 protein: CASSLDWTVSGNTIYF
CDR3 length: 15; J gene: TRBJ2-5; V gene: TRBV5-4; CDR3 protein: CASSHSGVRQETQYF
CDR3 length: 15; J gene: TRBJ1-6; V gene: TRBV7-2; CDR3 protein: CASRFQVSYNSPLHF
CDR3 length: 17; J gene: TRBJ1-1; V gene: TRBV9; CDR3 protein: CASSGDRGIEPNTEAFF